Following are 23 T cell receptor beta chains from one sample sequenced in a study of shared clonotypes between healthy human individuals. Here immunoSEQ multiplex PCR was the method, and the copy in TCRdb shows in-frame clones only, minus some. The sample comprises some 500,000 clones, around 80% of which are singletons, and less than 15% rests with the top ten. The material sequenced was PBMCs. Source of these receptors: a woman between 35 and 50 years old in good health. Some clones in this sample may be carry-over from other donors' samples.

The table lists this clone with a count of one. This chain connects TRBV30 to TRBJ1-2, with 9 bases fitting TRBD1. This CDR3 is built from 14 residues. V lost 6 bases and J lost 6; bases outside the gene matches: 11. Germline values: CDR1 GTSNPN, CDR2 SVGIG (reference sequence). The CDR3 loop reads CACTAKTGGHGYTF. DNA for the CDR3: TGTGCCTGTACGGCAAAGACAGGGGGGCATGGCTACACCTTC.

As concerns this clone: Being one base from a much bigger clone, this may be a read error. The chain is built from TRBV7-2 and TRBJ2-1; no clear D. The germline V gene encodes CDR1 SGHTA and CDR2 FQGNSA. V was pared by 5 bases and J by 5 bases, with 7 bases between. The CDR3 contains 12 residues. This CDR3 reads CASSEQNNEQFF. As DNA, the CDR3 is TGTGCCAGCAGCGAGCAGAACAATGAGCAGTTCTTC.

The chain carries TRBV6-4 and TRBJ2-2, with D perhaps TRBD1 (5 bases). CDR3 length: 14 residues. Trimming took 5 bases from V and 3 from J, leaving 10 bases between them. The germline V gene encodes CDR1 MRHNA and CDR2 SNTAGT. The CDR3 nucleotides read TGTGCCAGCAGTCCCTCGACAGACACCGGGGAGCTGTTTTTT. Translating gives CASSPSTDTGELFF.

J is TRBJ2-2 and V is TRBV28; TRBD1 matches at 7 bases. This CDR3 is 16 amino acids long. With V trimmed by 2 bases and J by 3 bases, 6 bases remained unmatched. Germline CDR1 reads MDHEN; CDR2 reads SYDVKM. The CDR3 protein is CASSLPDRVDTGELFF. CDR3 nucleotides: TGTGCCAGCAGTTTACCAGACAGGGTGGACACCGGGGAGCTGTTTTTT. The full variable domain, its missing parts supplied by reference TRBV28 and TRBJ2-2, is DVKVTQSSRYLVKRTGEKVFLECVQDMDHENMFWYRQDPGLGLRLIYFSYDVKMKEKGDIPEGYSVSREKKERFSLILESASTNQTSMYLCASSLPDRVDTGELFFGEGSRLTVL.

The chain uses TRBV6-6 and TRBJ2-7; TRBD1 matches 9 bases. Trimming took 5 bases from V and 0 from J; bases not matched to a gene: 5. Germline lookup yields CDR1 MNHNY and CDR2 SVGAGI (reference sequence). The CDR3 loop spans 15 amino acids. The DNA of the CDR3 is TGTGCCAGCAGTCCCGGGACAGGGCGCTCCTACGAGCAGTACTTC. It encodes CASSPGTGRSYEQYF.

The chain employs TRBV15 and TRBJ2-1; the match to TRBD2 covers 12 bases. The trim removed 5 bases at V and 5 bases at J, leaving 4 bases unmatched. This CDR3 comprises 15 residues. The germline gives CDR1 LNHNV, CDR2 YYDKDF (reference sequence). CDR3 region: CATSQGLAGHNEQFF. The CDR3 nucleotides are TGTGCCACCAGCCAAGGACTAGCGGGACACAATGAGCAGTTCTTC. Together with reference TRBV15 and TRBJ2-1, the CDR3 gives the full variable domain: DAMVIQNPRYQVTQFGKPVTLSCSQTLNHNVMYWYQQKSSQAPKLLFHYYDKDFNNEADTPDNFQSRRPNTSFCFLDIRSPGLGDTAMYLCATSQGLAGHNEQFFGPGTRLTVL.

The sample holds a few counts of this clone. CDR3 coding DNA: TGTGCCAGCAGCTGGGACAGGGAAGGTGGCTACACCTTC. It is translated as CASSWDREGGYTF. The V call is TRBV14, the J call TRBJ1-2; 9 bases are a match to TRBD1. Germline V lookup: CDR1 SGHDN, CDR2 FVKESK. Trimming at V came to 5 bases and at J to 7 bases, leaving 5 bases not matched to a gene. The CDR3 contains 13 residues. The whole variable domain, filled in from reference TRBV14 and TRBJ1-2, reads EAGVTQFPSHSVIEKGQTVTLRCDPISGHDNLYWYRRVMGKEIKFLLHFVKESKQDESGMPNNRFLAERTGGTYSTLKVQPAELEDSGVYFCASSWDREGGYTFGSGTRLTVV.

The rearrangement links TRBV2 to TRBJ2-5, with D possibly being TRBD1 (6 bases). With 2 bases removed from V and 5 bases from J, the gap between germline ends came to 9 bases. CDR1 and CDR2 from the germline V gene are SNHLY and FYNNEI. This CDR3 is built from 13 residues. Here the CDR3 reads CASSEYREETQYF. CDR3 nucleotides: TGTGCCAGCAGTGAATACAGGGAGGAGACCCAGTACTTC.

The chain is built from TRBV5-4 and TRBJ2-5, with 10 bases matching TRBD2. The CDR3 has 16 residues. J gave up 4 bases and V 4 bases, and 10 bases lay outside the gene matches. Germline assignment: CDR1 SGHNT and CDR2 YYREEE (reference sequence). In nucleotides, the CDR3 is TGTGCCAGCAGCGGATATCATAGCGGGAGGAGAGAGACCCAGTACTTC. Translated: CASSGYHSGRRETQYF.

The chain combines TRBV7-9 with TRBJ1-4; the D is unclear. Trimming left V 2 bases short and J 3 bases short, with 10 bases between. The CDR3 extends over 15 amino acids. Germline values: CDR1 SEHNR, CDR2 FQNEAQ (reference sequence). CDR3 in amino acids: CASSLSAQANEKLFF. The DNA for the CDR3 is TGTGCCAGCAGCTTATCGGCTCAGGCTAATGAAAAACTGTTTTTT.

The gene calls are TRBV18 and TRBJ2-3; 13 positions agree with TRBD2. The germline gives CDR1 KGHSH, CDR2 LQKENI. The trim removed 2 bases at V and 3 bases at J, leaving 5 bases unmatched. The CDR3 contains 17 residues. For the CDR3, the DNA is TGTGCCAGCTCACCATGGACTAGCGGGAGAAGGACAGATACGCAGTATTTT. Its translation is CASSPWTSGRRTDTQYF.

The sample holds many counts of this clone. The genes are TRBV28 and TRBJ1-5; D is undetermined. V shed 6 bases and J shed 2 bases, with 17 bases lying between them. Germline V gene data show CDR1 as MDHEN and CDR2 as SYDVKM. This CDR3 is 16 amino acids long. The CDR3 is CASSTNVAFGNQPQHF. DNA for the CDR3: TGTGCCAGCAGCACAAACGTCGCCTTTGGCAATCAGCCCCAGCATTTT. The whole variable domain, remainder taken from reference TRBV28 and TRBJ1-5, is DVKVTQSSRYLVKRTGEKVFLECVQDMDHENMFWYRQDPGLGLRLIYFSYDVKMKEKGDIPEGYSVSREKKERFSLILESASTNQTSMYLCASSTNVAFGNQPQHFGDGTRLSIL.

This clone turned up a few times. The chain carries TRBV4-1 and TRBJ1-5, with D unresolved. Trimming shortened V by 2 bases and J by 6 bases, and 11 bases separated the two germline ends. This CDR3 is 14 amino acids long. Germline CDR1 MGHRA, CDR2 YSYEKL. The CDR3 sequence: CASSQPRSPQPQHF. The DNA of the CDR3 is TGCGCCAGCAGCCAACCTCGTTCACCTCAGCCCCAGCATTTT.

The rearrangement uses TRBV28 and TRBJ2-7, with D possibly matching TRBD1 (5 bases). Germline CDR1 reads MDHEN; CDR2 reads SYDVKM. There are 16 residues in the CDR3. Trimming left V 3 bases short and J 2 bases short, with 17 bases between. The CDR3 is CASSLDRTSGTYEQYF. The CDR3 DNA reads as TGTGCCAGCAGTTTGGACCGAACCTCAGGGACCTACGAGCAGTACTTC.

This chain connects TRBV10-2 to TRBJ2-7; 9 bases match TRBD2. Trimming at V came to 3 bases and at J to 2 bases, leaving 8 bases not matched to a gene. The germline V gene has CDR1 WSHSY and CDR2 SAAADI. This CDR3 comprises 16 residues. CDR3 in amino acids: CASSDWGSGRTYEQYF. The CDR3 DNA is TGCGCCAGCAGTGATTGGGGTAGCGGGAGAACCTACGAGCAGTACTTC.

This sequence joins TRBV11-3 and TRBJ2-5; TRBD1 aligns across 7 bases. Germline CDR1 and CDR2: SGHNT and YENEEA. J lost 2 bases, V lost 1 base, and 4 bases had no gene match. The CDR3 is made up of 15 amino acids. The CDR3 DNA follows: TGTGCCAGCAGCTTAGGGACAGGAGTACAAGAGACCCAGTACTTC. It translates to CASSLGTGVQETQYF.

The chain couples TRBV28 to TRBJ2-4; TRBD2 aligns across 7 bases. The V gene's germline CDR1 is MDHEN and CDR2 SYDVKM. The junction had 5 bases not matched to a gene; V was cut back by 4 bases and J by 2 bases. CDR3 length: 15 residues. DNA for the CDR3: TGTGCCAGCAGTTGGGCGGGAGAAACCAAAAACATTCAGTACTTC. Translated, it gives CASSWAGETKNIQYF.

This clone was seen more than once but under ten times. This sequence joins TRBV7-3 and TRBJ1-3, with D hard to call. Germline CDR1 SGHTA, CDR2 FQGTGA. Deletions cut 0 bases from V and 4 bases from J, with 7 bases between. There are 14 residues in the CDR3. DNA of the CDR3: TGTGCCAGCAGCTTAACGCCGCGCGGAAACACCATATATTTT. As protein: CASSLTPRGNTIYF.

In nucleotides, the CDR3 is TGCGCCAGCAGCTTGGGGCCAGGAAGCTCCTACGAGCAGTACTTC. Amino acid sequence: CASSLGPGSSYEQYF. This rearrangement joins TRBV5-1 to TRBJ2-7; D uncertain. The CDR3 has 15 residues. The V end was cut by 0 bases, the J end by 0 bases, with 10 bases between. Germline V gene sequence: CDR1 SGHRS, CDR2 YFSETQ.

This chain links TRBV18 with TRBJ2-1; 9 bases fit TRBD1. Per the germline V gene, CDR1 is KGHSH and CDR2 is LQKENI. The CDR3 runs 14 residues. V lost 4 bases to trimming and J lost 3 bases; unmatched junction nucleotides: 1. The CDR3: CASSQGQGYNEQFF. CDR3 DNA sequence: TGTGCCAGCTCACAGGGACAGGGCTACAATGAGCAGTTCTTC.

The chain recombines TRBV7-8 with TRBJ2-5; 13 positions match TRBD2. The CDR3 extends over 16 amino acids. In germline, CDR1 is SGHVS, CDR2 FQNEAQ. The junction had 7 bases not matched to a gene; V was cut back by 5 bases and J by 4 bases. Written as DNA, the CDR3 is TGTGCCAGCAGCCCAGAGGGACTAGCGGGGAGAGAGACCCAGTACTTC. Translated: CASSPEGLAGRETQYF.

The CDR3, as DNA: TGTGCCAGCAGCTTAGGGGCGGTTTTTGGGTACAATGAGCAGTTCTTC. Its protein is CASSLGAVFGYNEQFF. The gene calls are TRBV11-2 and TRBJ2-1; D not resolved. The V and J ends lost 1 base and 4 bases respectively, with 14 bases between them. Germline values: CDR1 SGHAT, CDR2 FQNNGV. The CDR3 length is 16 residues.

This sequence joins TRBV2 and TRBJ2-2; maybe TRBD2 (5 bases). The CDR3 length is 14 residues. V lost 5 bases and J 1 base, leaving 8 bases between the germline ends. Germline assignment: CDR1 SNHLY and CDR2 FYNNEI. CDR3 sequence (DNA): TGTGCCAGCAGTCAGCGGCTGAACACCGGGGAGCTGTTTTTT. Translating it yields CASSQRLNTGELFF. Full variable domain (remainder filled in from reference TRBV2 and TRBJ2-2): EPEVTQTPSHQVTQMGQEVILRCVPISNHLYFYWYRQILGQKVEFLVSFYNNEISEKSEIFDDQFSVERPDGSNFTLKIRSTKLEDSAMYFCASSQRLNTGELFFGEGSRLTVL.